The 5 T cell receptor beta chains given below trace back to one sample, sequenced in a study of T cells in Graves' hyperthyroidism and ophthalmopathy. The TCR beta CDR3 regions underwent amplification using RNA transcripts as the source. The TCR CDR3 first-round RT-PCR relied on the HTBI primer set. TCRdb reanalysed the multiplex PCR reads using MiXCR and keeps one entry per CDR3 protein. Of roughly 740,000 distinct CDR3 sequences in the sample, 15% to 20% were seen once. The sequenced material came from blood. The receptors stem from a man in his late teens or twenties with Graves' hyperthyroidism.

This clonotype appeared many times. This chain uses TRBV7-3 with TRBJ2-7; TRBD2 matches at 9 bases. CDR3 size: 15 residues. CDR1 and CDR2 (germline): SGHTA, FQGTGA. V dropped 2 bases and J dropped 4; count of bases not matched to a gene: 6. Here the CDR3 DNA reads TGTGCCAGCAGCTTACGGGCGGGAGGGGATTACGAGCAGTACTTC. It is translated as CASSLRAGGDYEQYF.

In the case of this clonotype: A much bigger clone sits one base away, suggesting this may be a read error. This chain links TRBV20-1 with TRBJ2-1; 12 nucleotides match TRBD2. CDR3 length: 15 residues. Germline trimming cut 3 bases from V and 6 bases from J; bases unmatched to any gene: 6. Germline CDR1 is DFQATT and CDR2 is SNEGSKA (reference sequence). The chain's CDR3 is CSARPLAGGPNEQFF. The CDR3, as DNA: TGCAGTGCTAGGCCCCTAGCGGGAGGGCCCAATGAGCAGTTCTTC.

This clonotype showed up many times. The chain employs TRBV11-2 and TRBJ2-3; TRBD2 is a possible D gene (5 bases). The CDR3 sequence is 14 residues long. V lost 5 bases and J 4 bases, leaving 13 bases between the germline ends. Germline lookup yields CDR1 SGHAT and CDR2 FQNNGV. The CDR3 region is CASSLSLASDTQYF. The CDR3 DNA follows: TGTGCCAGCAGCCTATCGTTAGCGTCAGATACGCAGTATTTT.

This clonotype occurred a few times. The chain carries TRBV19 and TRBJ2-3, with a possible D match to TRBD2 (5 bases). Germline assignment: CDR1 LNHDA and CDR2 SQIVND (reference sequence). The CDR3 is 18 residues long. The V gene lost 9 bases and the J gene lost 5 bases, with 30 bases spanning the gap. The CDR3 loop reads CARPYWEKDRGGGDTQYF. CDR3 in DNA: TGTGCCAGACCCTATTGGGAAAAGGATCGGGGTGGTGGAGATACGCAGTATTTT.

This clonotype has a count of ten or more. The chain couples TRBV12-3 or TRBV12-4 to TRBJ2-3; the D is unclear. V lost 3 bases to trimming and J lost 2 bases, with 9 bases between them. This CDR3 has 14 amino acids. CDR3 nucleotides: TGTGCCAGCAGTTTCGAGCTCCCCACAGATACGCAGTATTTT. Translation gives CASSFELPTDTQYF.